This T cell receptor (beta chain) was retrieved from a study of T-cell reconstitution after alpha-beta-depleted transplantation in children. Unique molecular identifiers were built into the TCRbeta library. One entry per CDR3 protein, called by TCRdb with MiXCR from the PCR reads. The sample shows 300,000 to 400,000 distinct CDR3 sequences, roughly 25% of them seen only once. Germline values: CDR1 DFQATT, CDR2 SNEGSKA (reference sequence). The CDR3 totals 13 residues. The V and J ends lost 5 bases and 2 bases respectively, with 9 bases between them. This specimen consisted of PBMCs, mostly from graft donor cells, obtained 180 days after TCRalphabeta/CD19-depleted stem cell transplant. The V call is TRBV20-1, the J call TRBJ1-4, with a possible D match to TRBD1 (5 bases). This sequence was found in a male patient between 10 and 17 years old who had a stem cell transplant for acute lymphoblastic leukemia, so the T cells may come from the graft donor. CDR3 in amino acids: CSAGASTNEKLFF. CDR3 sequence (DNA): TGCAGTGCTGGGGCAAGTACTAATGAAAAACTGTTTTTT.